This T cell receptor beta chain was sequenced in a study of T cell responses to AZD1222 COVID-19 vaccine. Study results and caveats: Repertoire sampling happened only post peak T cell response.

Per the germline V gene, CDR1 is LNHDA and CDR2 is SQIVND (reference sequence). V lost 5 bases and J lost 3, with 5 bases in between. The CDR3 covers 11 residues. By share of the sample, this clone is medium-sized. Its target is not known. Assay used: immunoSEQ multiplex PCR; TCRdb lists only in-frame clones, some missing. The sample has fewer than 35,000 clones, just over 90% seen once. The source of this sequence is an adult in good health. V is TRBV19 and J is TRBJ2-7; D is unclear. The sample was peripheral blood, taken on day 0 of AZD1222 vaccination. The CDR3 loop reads CASSPGYEQYF. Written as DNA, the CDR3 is TGTGCCAGTAGTCCGGGCTACGAGCAGTACTTC.